This T cell receptor (beta chain) comes out of a study of blood T cells in healthy people across ages. Findings and limits, study-wide: The fall in TCR beta diversity per million T cells was roughly linear with age.

Each donor's blood draw was roughly 9.8 milliliters of peripheral blood. Every sample gave at least 6 micrograms of total RNA when it was extracted. A second PCR of roughly 7 to 11 cycles used a sample-barcoded 5' primer and a J-beta primer mix. TCRdb fed the 5' RACE reads into MiXCR, producing one record per CDR3 protein. The data show approximately 1.5 million distinct CDR3 sequences, 34% seen once. Points on this clonotype: Its antigen is still unknown.

This CDR3 region has 15 residues. Germline lookup yields CDR1 LGHNA and CDR2 YNFKEQ. With 1 base clipped from V and 5 bases from J, the junction kept 6 bases outside the gene matches. The sequencing sample was made of blood. The V gene is TRBV4-2, the J gene TRBJ2-7, with TRBD1 identical over 9 bases. The source is a woman in her twenties or thirties in good health. This CDR3 is CASSQVAGQGNEQYF. DNA for the CDR3: TGTGCCAGCAGCCAAGTGGCGGGACAGGGCAACGAGCAGTACTTC.